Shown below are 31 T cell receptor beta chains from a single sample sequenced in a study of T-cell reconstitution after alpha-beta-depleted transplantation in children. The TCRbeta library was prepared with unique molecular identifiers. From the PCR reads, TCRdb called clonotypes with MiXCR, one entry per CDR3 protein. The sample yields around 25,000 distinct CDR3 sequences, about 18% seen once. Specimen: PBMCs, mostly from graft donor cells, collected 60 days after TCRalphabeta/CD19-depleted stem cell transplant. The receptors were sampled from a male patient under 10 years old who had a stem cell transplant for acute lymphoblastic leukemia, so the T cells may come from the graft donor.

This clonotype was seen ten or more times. CDR3 sequence (DNA): TGCAGTGCTAGAGAATTGGCTAGCGGGGGGGGATGGATCGAGACCCAGTACTTC. Protein sequence: CSARELASGGGWIETQYF. The V call is TRBV20-1, the J call TRBJ2-5; TRBD2 matches at 12 bases. The trim removed 0 bases at V and 5 bases at J, leaving 13 bases unmatched. The CDR3 totals 18 residues. The germline gives CDR1 DFQATT, CDR2 SNEGSKA (reference sequence).

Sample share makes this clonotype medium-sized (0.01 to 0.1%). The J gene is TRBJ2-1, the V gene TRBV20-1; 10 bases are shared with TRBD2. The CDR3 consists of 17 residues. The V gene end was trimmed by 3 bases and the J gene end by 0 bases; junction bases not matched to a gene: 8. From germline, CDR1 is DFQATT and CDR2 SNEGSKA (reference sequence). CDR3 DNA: TGCAGTGCTAGTCTCCAGCGGGGGGGCCTCTCCTACAATGAGCAGTTCTTC. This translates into CSASLQRGGLSYNEQFF.

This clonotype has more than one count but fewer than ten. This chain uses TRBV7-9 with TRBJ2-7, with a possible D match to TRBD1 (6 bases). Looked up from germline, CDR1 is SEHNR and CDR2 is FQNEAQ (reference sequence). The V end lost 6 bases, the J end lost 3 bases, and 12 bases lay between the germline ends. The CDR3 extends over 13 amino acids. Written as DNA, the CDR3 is TGTGCCAGCAGTTCCCAAGGGGGCTACGAGCAGTACTTC. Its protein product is CASSSQGGYEQYF. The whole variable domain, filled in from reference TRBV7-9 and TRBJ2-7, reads DTGVSQNPRHKITKRGQNVTFRCDPISEHNRLYWYRQTLGQGPEFLTYFQNEAQLEKSRLLSDRFSAERPKGSFSTLEIQRTEQGDSAMYLCASSSQGGYEQYFGPGTRLTVT.

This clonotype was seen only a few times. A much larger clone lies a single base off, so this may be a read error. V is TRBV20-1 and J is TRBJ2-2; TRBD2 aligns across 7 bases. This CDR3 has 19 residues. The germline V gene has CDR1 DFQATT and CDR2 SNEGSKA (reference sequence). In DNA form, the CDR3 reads TGCTGTGCTAGAGATCATCGCAGAGGTAGCGGGTCCCGGGGCGGGGAGCTGTTTTTT. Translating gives CCARDHRRGSGSRGGELFF.

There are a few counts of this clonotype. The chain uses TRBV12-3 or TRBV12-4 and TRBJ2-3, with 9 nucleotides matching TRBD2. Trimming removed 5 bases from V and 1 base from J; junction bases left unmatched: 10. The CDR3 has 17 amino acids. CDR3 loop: CASSHERLAGRTDTQYF. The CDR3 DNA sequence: TGTGCCAGCAGTCACGAACGCCTAGCGGGGCGCACAGATACGCAGTATTTT.

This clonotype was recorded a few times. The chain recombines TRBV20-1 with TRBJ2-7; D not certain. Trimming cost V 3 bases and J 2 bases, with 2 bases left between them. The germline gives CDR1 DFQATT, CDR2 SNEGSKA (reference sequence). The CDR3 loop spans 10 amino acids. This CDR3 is CSASPYEQYF. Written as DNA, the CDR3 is TGCAGTGCTAGCCCCTACGAGCAGTACTTC.

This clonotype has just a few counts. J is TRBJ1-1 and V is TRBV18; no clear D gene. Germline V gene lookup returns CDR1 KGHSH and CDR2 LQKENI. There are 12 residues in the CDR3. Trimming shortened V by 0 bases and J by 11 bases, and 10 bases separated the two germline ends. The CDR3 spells CASSPPKQIAFF. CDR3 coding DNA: TGTGCCAGCTCACCACCGAAACAGATCGCTTTCTTT.

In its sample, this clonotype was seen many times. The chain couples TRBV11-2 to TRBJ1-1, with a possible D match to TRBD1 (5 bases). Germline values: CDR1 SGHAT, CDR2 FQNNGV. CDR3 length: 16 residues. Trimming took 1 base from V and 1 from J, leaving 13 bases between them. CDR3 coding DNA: TGTGCCAGCAGCTTAGGGCAGGGCAGACCGAACACTGAAGCTTTCTTT. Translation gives CASSLGQGRPNTEAFF.

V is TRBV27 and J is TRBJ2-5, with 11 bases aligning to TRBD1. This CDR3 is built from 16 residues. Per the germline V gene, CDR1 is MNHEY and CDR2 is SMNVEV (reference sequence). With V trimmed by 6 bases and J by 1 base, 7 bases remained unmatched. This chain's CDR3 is CASRARTGGFQETQYF. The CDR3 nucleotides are TGTGCCAGCAGAGCCCGGACAGGGGGCTTCCAAGAGACCCAGTACTTC.

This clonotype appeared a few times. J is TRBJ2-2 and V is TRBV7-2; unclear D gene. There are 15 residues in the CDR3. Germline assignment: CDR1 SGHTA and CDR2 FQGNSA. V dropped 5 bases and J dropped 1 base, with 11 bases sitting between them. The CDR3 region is CASSGRAGNTGELFF. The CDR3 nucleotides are TGTGCCAGCAGCGGCCGGGCCGGGAACACCGGGGAGCTGTTTTTT.

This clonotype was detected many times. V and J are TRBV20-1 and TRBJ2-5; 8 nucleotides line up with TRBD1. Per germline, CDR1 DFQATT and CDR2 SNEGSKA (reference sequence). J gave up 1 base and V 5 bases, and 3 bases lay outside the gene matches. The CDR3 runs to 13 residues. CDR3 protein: CSAHTGGQETQYF. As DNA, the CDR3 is TGCAGTGCTCATACAGGGGGCCAAGAGACCCAGTACTTC.

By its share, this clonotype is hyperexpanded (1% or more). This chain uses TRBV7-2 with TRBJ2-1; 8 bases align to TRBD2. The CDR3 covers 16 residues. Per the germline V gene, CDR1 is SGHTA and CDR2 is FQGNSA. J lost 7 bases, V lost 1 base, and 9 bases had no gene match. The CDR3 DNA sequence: TGTGCCAGCAGCTTAGTTAGGACTAGCCCTTTGAATGAGCAGTTCTTC. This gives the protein CASSLVRTSPLNEQFF.

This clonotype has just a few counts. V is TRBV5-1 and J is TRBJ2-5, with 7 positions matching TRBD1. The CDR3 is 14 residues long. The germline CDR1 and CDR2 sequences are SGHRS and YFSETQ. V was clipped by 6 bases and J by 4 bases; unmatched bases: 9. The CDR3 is CASKGQASGETQYF. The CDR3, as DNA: TGCGCCAGCAAAGGACAGGCCTCGGGAGAGACCCAGTACTTC.

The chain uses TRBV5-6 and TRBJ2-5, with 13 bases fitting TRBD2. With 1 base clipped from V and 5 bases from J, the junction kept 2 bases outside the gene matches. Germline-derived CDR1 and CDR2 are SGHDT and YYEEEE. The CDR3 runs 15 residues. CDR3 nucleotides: TGTGCCAGCAGCTTGACGACTAGCGGGAGGGAGACCCAGTACTTC. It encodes CASSLTTSGRETQYF.

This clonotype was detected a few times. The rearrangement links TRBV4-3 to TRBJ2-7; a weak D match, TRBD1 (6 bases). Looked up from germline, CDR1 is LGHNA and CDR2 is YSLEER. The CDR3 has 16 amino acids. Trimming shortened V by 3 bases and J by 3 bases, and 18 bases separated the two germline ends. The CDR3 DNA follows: TGCGCCAGCAGCCAGGACCAACAGGGCATAGGCTACGAGCAGTACTTC. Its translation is CASSQDQQGIGYEQYF.

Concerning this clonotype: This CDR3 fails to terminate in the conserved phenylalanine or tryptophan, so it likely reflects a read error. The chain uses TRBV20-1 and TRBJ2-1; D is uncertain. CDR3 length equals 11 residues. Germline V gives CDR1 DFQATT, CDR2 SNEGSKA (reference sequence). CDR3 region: CSAREYNEQFL. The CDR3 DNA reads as TGCAGCGCCCGAGAGTACAATGAGCAGTTCTTG.

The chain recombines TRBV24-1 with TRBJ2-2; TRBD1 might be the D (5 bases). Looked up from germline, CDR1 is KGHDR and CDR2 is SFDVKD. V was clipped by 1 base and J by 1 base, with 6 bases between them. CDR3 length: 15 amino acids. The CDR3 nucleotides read TGTGCCACCAGTGATTTCCAGGGGAACACCGGGGAGCTGTTTTTT. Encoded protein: CATSDFQGNTGELFF.

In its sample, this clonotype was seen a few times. This CDR3 is CASSLEAGYQETQYF. The CDR3 DNA sequence: TGTGCCAGCAGTTTGGAGGCAGGTTATCAAGAGACCCAGTACTTC. The J gene is TRBJ2-5, the V gene TRBV12-3 or TRBV12-4, with D perhaps TRBD2 (5 bases). CDR3 size: 15 residues. V was clipped by 3 bases and J by 2 bases, with 13 bases between them.

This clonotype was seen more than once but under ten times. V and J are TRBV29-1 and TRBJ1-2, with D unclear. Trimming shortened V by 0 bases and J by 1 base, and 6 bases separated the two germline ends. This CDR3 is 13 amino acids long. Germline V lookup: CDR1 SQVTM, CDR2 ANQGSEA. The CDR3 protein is CSVEDGSNYGYTF. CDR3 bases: TGCAGCGTTGAAGATGGCAGTAACTATGGCTACACCTTC.

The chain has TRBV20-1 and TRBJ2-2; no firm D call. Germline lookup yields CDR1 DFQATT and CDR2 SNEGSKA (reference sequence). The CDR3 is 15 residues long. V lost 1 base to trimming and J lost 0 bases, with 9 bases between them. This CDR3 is CSARARLANTGELFF. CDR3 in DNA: TGCAGTGCTAGAGCCCGGCTAGCGAACACCGGGGAGCTGTTTTTT.

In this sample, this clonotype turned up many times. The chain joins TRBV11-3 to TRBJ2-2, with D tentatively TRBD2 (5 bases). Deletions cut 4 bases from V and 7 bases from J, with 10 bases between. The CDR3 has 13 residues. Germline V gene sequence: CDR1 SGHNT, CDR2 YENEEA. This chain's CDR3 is CASSSREGGELFF. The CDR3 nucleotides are TGTGCCAGCAGCTCGCGTGAGGGCGGGGAGCTGTTTTTT.

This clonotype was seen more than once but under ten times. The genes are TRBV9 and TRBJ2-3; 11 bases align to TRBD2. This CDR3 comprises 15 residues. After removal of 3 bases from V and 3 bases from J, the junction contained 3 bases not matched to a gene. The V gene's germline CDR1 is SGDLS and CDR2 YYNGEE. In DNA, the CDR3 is TGTGCCAGCAGCGCGACTAGCGGGACGACAGATACGCAGTATTTT. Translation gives CASSATSGTTDTQYF. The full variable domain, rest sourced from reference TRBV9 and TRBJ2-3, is DSGVTQTPKHLITATGQRVTLRCSPRSGDLSVYWYQQSLDQGLQFLIQYYNGEERAKGNILERFSAQQFPDLHSELNLSSLELGDSALYFCASSATSGTTDTQYFGPGTRLTVL.

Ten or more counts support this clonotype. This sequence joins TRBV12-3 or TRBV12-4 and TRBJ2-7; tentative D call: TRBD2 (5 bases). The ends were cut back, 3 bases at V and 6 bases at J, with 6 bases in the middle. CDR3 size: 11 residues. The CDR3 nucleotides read TGTGCCAGCAGTTTTAGCGCCGAGCAGTACTTC. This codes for CASSFSAEQYF.

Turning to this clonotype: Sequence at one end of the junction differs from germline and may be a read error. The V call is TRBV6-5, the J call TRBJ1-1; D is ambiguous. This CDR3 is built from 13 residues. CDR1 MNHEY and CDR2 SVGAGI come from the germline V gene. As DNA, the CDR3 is TGTGCCAGCAGTTACTCGATCAACACTGGAGCTTTCTTT. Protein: CASSYSINTGAFF.

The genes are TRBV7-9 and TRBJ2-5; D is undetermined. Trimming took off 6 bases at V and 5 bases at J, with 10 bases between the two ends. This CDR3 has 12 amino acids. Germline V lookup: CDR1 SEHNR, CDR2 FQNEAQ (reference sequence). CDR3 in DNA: TGTGCCAGCAGACCTAGTGAGGAGACCCAGTACTTC. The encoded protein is CASRPSEETQYF.

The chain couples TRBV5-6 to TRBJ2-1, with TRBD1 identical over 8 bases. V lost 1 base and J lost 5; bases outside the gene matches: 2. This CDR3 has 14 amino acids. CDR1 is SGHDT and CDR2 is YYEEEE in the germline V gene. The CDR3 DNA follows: TGTGCCAGCAGCTTGCCGGACAGGGACAATGAGCAGTTCTTC. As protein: CASSLPDRDNEQFF.

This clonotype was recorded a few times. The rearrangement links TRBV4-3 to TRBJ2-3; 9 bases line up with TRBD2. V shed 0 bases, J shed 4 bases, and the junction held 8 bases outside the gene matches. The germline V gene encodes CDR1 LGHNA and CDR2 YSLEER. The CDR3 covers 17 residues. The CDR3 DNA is TGCGCCAGCAGCCAAGATGCGGGGGGGTCATACCCAGATACGCAGTATTTT. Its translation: CASSQDAGGSYPDTQYF.

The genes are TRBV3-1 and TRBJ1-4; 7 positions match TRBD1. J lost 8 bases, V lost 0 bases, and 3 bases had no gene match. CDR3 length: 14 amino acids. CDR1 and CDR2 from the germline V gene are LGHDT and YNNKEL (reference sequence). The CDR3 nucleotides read TGTGCCAGCAGCCAAGATCACAGGGGCGAAAAACTGTTTTTT. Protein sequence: CASSQDHRGEKLFF.

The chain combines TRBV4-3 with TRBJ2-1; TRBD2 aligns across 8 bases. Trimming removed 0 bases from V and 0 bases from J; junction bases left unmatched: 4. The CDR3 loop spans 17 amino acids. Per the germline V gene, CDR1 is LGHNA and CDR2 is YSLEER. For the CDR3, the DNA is TGCGCCAGCAGCCAAGATGAACTAGCGGCCTCCTACAATGAGCAGTTCTTC. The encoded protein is CASSQDELAASYNEQFF.

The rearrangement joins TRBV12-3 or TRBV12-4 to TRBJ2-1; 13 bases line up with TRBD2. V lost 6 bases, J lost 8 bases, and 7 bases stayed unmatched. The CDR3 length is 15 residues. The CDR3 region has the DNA TGTGCCAGCAGCCAACTAGCGGGGGGGCCAGATGAGCAGTTCTTC. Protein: CASSQLAGGPDEQFF.

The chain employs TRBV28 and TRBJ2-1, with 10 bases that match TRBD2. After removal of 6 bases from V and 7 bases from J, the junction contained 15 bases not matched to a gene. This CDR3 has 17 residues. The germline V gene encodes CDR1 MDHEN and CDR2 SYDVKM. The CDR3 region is CASRTGGSGGAGNEQFF. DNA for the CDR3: TGTGCCAGCAGGACGGGGGGCAGCGGGGGGGCGGGAAATGAGCAGTTCTTC.